This is a list of T cell receptor beta chains from one sample in a study of blood T cells in healthy people across ages. MiXCR, run by TCRdb on the 5' RACE reads, gives a single entry per CDR3 protein. The repertoire includes 1.5 million to 2 million distinct CDR3 sequences, around 48% of them detected once, and roughly 2% sits in the top ten. Sequencing was performed on blood. The receptors derive from a woman aged 40 to 49 in good health. CDR3s include the opening cysteine and the closing phenylalanine or tryptophan. D genes are given only for firm matches. Only part of the rows carry a size: once, few, many, or a class if the clone is expanded.

V: TRBV18
J: TRBJ2-3
size: -
D: -
DNA: TGTGCCAGCTCACCCGGGACACCGGGAGCAGATACGCAGTATTTT
CDR3: CASSPGTPGADTQYF

V: TRBV6-6
J: TRBJ2-5
size: -
D: TRBD2
DNA: TGTGCCAGCAGTTCCGCCGGACTAGCGGGGGAAGAGACCCAGTACTTC
CDR3: CASSSAGLAGEETQYF

V: TRBV28
J: TRBJ1-2
size: -
D: -
DNA: TGTGCCAGCAGCCGGGGTTCTTCGGGCTATGGCTACACCTTC
CDR3: CASSRGSSGYGYTF

V: TRBV6-2/TRBV6-3
J: TRBJ2-7
size: -
D: TRBD1
DNA: TGTGCCAGCAGCCCCGGGACAGGGGACGTCAGCGAGCAGTACTTC
CDR3: CASSPGTGDVSEQYF

V: TRBV20-1
J: TRBJ2-7
size: -
D: TRBD2
DNA: TGCAGTGCTCCACTGACTAGCGGGCCCTACGAGCAGTACTTC
CDR3: CSAPLTSGPYEQYF

V: TRBV12-3/TRBV12-4
J: TRBJ2-1
size: once
D: -
DNA: TGTGCCAGCAGCCCGGGCCGCACACCGATAAGGGAGTTCTTC
CDR3: CASSPGRTPIREFF

V: TRBV6-5
J: TRBJ1-6
size: -
D: -
DNA: TGTGCCAGCAGTTACTCGAGCACAGGGTACAATTCACCCCTCCACTTT
CDR3: CASSYSSTGYNSPLHF

V: TRBV20-1
J: TRBJ2-1
size: few
D: TRBD2
DNA: TGCAGTGCCACCGGGACTAGCTCCTACAATGAGCAGTTCTTC
CDR3: CSATGTSSYNEQFF

V: TRBV7-2
J: TRBJ2-5
size: few
D: TRBD2
DNA: TGTGCCAGCAGATTGGGGACTAGCCGGAGGGAAGAGACCCAGTACTTC
CDR3: CASRLGTSRREETQYF

V: TRBV10-3
J: TRBJ2-4
size: -
D: -
DNA: TGTGCCATCAGTGATCAAGAGGTTGGGGAGCAGTACTTC
CDR3: CAISDQEVGEQYF

V: TRBV27
J: TRBJ2-6
size: -
D: -
DNA: TGTGCCAGCAGACCTTACCGAGGGTCTGGGGCCAACGTCCTGACTTTC
CDR3: CASRPYRGSGANVLTF

V: TRBV7-9
J: TRBJ2-7
size: few
D: -
DNA: TGTGCCAGCAGCCTAGGACCCCCACCTCCGTACTTC
CDR3: CASSLGPPPPYF

V: TRBV4-3
J: TRBJ2-7
size: -
D: -
DNA: TGCGCCAGCAGTCAAACACTTACGAGAGCCTACGAGCAGTACTTC
CDR3: CASSQTLTRAYEQYF

V: TRBV25-1
J: TRBJ2-7
size: few
D: -
DNA: TGTGCCAGCAGTGGCCCCCGAACCTCCTACGAGCAGTACTTC
CDR3: CASSGPRTSYEQYF

V: TRBV4-1
J: TRBJ1-2
size: few
D: TRBD1
DNA: TGCGCCAGCAGCCATCCGGGACAGGGGGCCGCTGGCTACACCTTC
CDR3: CASSHPGQGAAGYTF

V: TRBV20-1
J: TRBJ2-4
size: few
D: -
DNA: TGCAGTGCTAGAGTTATTGTTTCGGGGGAGCAGTACTTC
CDR3: CSARVIVSGEQYF

V: TRBV28
J: TRBJ2-7
size: -
D: TRBD2
DNA: TGTGCCAGCAGTCCCGGGGTAGCGGGCTCCTACGAGCAGTACTTC
CDR3: CASSPGVAGSYEQYF

V: TRBV5-1
J: TRBJ2-5
size: -
D: -
DNA: TGCGCCAGCAGCTTGACTCCGCCCAAGACGACCCAGTACTTC
CDR3: CASSLTPPKTTQYF

V: TRBV28
J: TRBJ2-4
size: -
D: -
DNA: TGTGCCAGCAGCCTCCGGGGGGCGGGCGGGAGTCACATTCAGTACTTC
CDR3: CASSLRGAGGSHIQYF

V: TRBV7-2
J: TRBJ1-4
size: -
D: -
DNA: TGTGCCAGCAGCTTAGGGGGTCCCGAAAAACTGTTTTTT
CDR3: CASSLGGPEKLFF

V: TRBV5-1
J: TRBJ2-7
size: -
D: -
DNA: TGCGCCAGCAGCCCCGGGAAGGTTACCTACGAGCAGTACTTC
CDR3: CASSPGKVTYEQYF

V: TRBV7-9
J: TRBJ2-5
size: few
D: TRBD1
DNA: TGTGCCAGCAGCTTATCGTTGCCCGACAGGGCCCAAGAGACCCAGTACTTC
CDR3: CASSLSLPDRAQETQYF

V: TRBV5-1
J: TRBJ2-3
size: -
D: -
DNA: TGCGCCAGCAGCGCAACAGGGAGCGATACGCAGTATTTT
CDR3: CASSATGSDTQYF

V: TRBV6-2/TRBV6-3
J: TRBJ1-2
size: -
D: -
DNA: TGTGCCAGCAGGAACGGAGGGGACCCAAGGAACTATGGCTACACCTTC
CDR3: CASRNGGDPRNYGYTF

V: TRBV7-2
J: TRBJ2-1
size: few
D: -
DNA: TGTGCCAGCAGCTTCGGCCGTGGGGATGAGCAGTTCTTC
CDR3: CASSFGRGDEQFF

V: TRBV7-3
J: TRBJ2-1
size: -
D: -
DNA: TGTGCCAGCAGCGTCGGCGCCTCTGCTTACAATGAGCAGTTCTTC
CDR3: CASSVGASAYNEQFF

V: TRBV4-3
J: TRBJ2-3
size: -
D: -
DNA: TGCGCCAGCAGCCAAGACAGGTTTACAGATACGCAGTATTTT
CDR3: CASSQDRFTDTQYF

V: TRBV29-1
J: TRBJ1-2
size: -
D: TRBD1
DNA: TGCAGCGCCCGTGGGACAGGAGCTAACTATGGCTACACCTTC
CDR3: CSARGTGANYGYTF

V: TRBV29-1
J: TRBJ2-1
size: -
D: TRBD1
DNA: TGCAGCGTTGATAAGACAGGGACCAACAACAATGAGCAGTTCTTC
CDR3: CSVDKTGTNNNEQFF

V: TRBV28
J: TRBJ2-1
size: -
D: -
DNA: TGTGCCAGCAGTTCCCACGAGAAGGACGGCCTTTCCTCCTACAATGAGCAGTTCTTC
CDR3: CASSSHEKDGLSSYNEQFF

V: TRBV11-2
J: TRBJ2-5
size: -
D: -
DNA: TGTGCCAGCAGCTTAGTAGGGACCCCCTCCACGGAGACCCAGTACTTC
CDR3: CASSLVGTPSTETQYF

V: TRBV14
J: TRBJ2-3
size: -
D: TRBD1
DNA: TGTGCCAGCAGCCACGGACAGGGATTGGATACGCAGTATTTT
CDR3: CASSHGQGLDTQYF

V: TRBV4-3
J: TRBJ1-2
size: few
D: -
DNA: TGCGCCAGCAGCCGAACACAGTCCAACTATGGCTACACCTTC
CDR3: CASSRTQSNYGYTF

V: TRBV25-1
J: TRBJ2-3
size: few
D: TRBD1
DNA: TGTGCCAGCAGTGGGGTACTCCGGGACAGGGCCTCAGATACGCAGTATTTT
CDR3: CASSGVLRDRASDTQYF

V: TRBV28
J: TRBJ2-1
size: -
D: -
DNA: TGTGCCAGCAGTGCCCAGGGGAAGGAGCAGTTCTTC
CDR3: CASSAQGKEQFF

V: TRBV7-2
J: TRBJ2-7
size: -
D: -
DNA: TGTGCCAGCAGCTTAGCAACCCGACGGGACGCTGGTAACAGTAGCAATGAGCAGTACTTC
CDR3: CASSLATRRDAGNSSNEQYF

V: TRBV20-1
J: TRBJ2-7
size: few
D: TRBD2
DNA: TGCAGTGCCCCTATAGGACTAGCGGCCTACGAGCAGTACTTC
CDR3: CSAPIGLAAYEQYF

V: TRBV5-1
J: TRBJ2-5
size: -
D: TRBD1
DNA: TGCGCCAGCAGCTGGACGGGGGACAGGGTTGAGACCCAGTACTTC
CDR3: CASSWTGDRVETQYF

V: TRBV24-1
J: TRBJ2-3
size: -
D: TRBD1
DNA: TGTGCCACCAGTGACCCGAGGACAGGGGGGTCAGATACGCAGTATTTT
CDR3: CATSDPRTGGSDTQYF

V: TRBV5-1
J: TRBJ2-3
size: -
D: TRBD1
DNA: TGCGCCAGCAGCCTATCCGGGACAGGGGGTGATACGCAGTATTTT
CDR3: CASSLSGTGGDTQYF

V: TRBV25-1
J: TRBJ1-2
size: once
D: -
DNA: TGTGCCAGCAGTCCGGTGGTGTGGGGGGGCTACACCTTC
CDR3: CASSPVVWGGYTF

V: TRBV7-2
J: TRBJ2-3
size: -
D: -
DNA: TGTGCCAGCACCCGACTTGTCCCCCCTAGCACAGATACGCAGTATTTT
CDR3: CASTRLVPPSTDTQYF

V: TRBV2
J: TRBJ2-7
size: few
D: TRBD2
DNA: TGTGCCAGCAGTGACATAGCGGGGAGCTACGAGCAGTACTTC
CDR3: CASSDIAGSYEQYF

V: TRBV6-2/TRBV6-3
J: TRBJ2-1
size: -
D: -
DNA: TGTGCCAGCAGTGACCAGGGCTCCTACAATGAGCAGTTCTTC
CDR3: CASSDQGSYNEQFF

V: TRBV7-8
J: TRBJ2-3
size: few
D: -
DNA: TGTGCCAGCACCCATGAGGTTGCTAGGCAGTATTTT
CDR3: CASTHEVARQYF

V: TRBV25-1
J: TRBJ1-5
size: -
D: -
DNA: TGTGCCAGCAGTTCATACGGACAGAATCAGCCCCAGCATTTT
CDR3: CASSSYGQNQPQHF

V: TRBV29-1
J: TRBJ2-1
size: -
D: -
DNA: TGCAGCGTTAGTCCGAGCGTGGGAAATGGGCAGTTCTTC
CDR3: CSVSPSVGNGQFF

V: TRBV2
J: TRBJ1-2
size: -
D: -
DNA: TGTGCCAGCAGCGAGGCGGACAATACTAACTATGGCTACACCTTC
CDR3: CASSEADNTNYGYTF

V: TRBV11-2
J: TRBJ1-6
size: -
D: -
DNA: TGTGCCAGCAGCCCAAGACGTCCAGGCTATAATTCACCCCTCCACTTT
CDR3: CASSPRRPGYNSPLHF